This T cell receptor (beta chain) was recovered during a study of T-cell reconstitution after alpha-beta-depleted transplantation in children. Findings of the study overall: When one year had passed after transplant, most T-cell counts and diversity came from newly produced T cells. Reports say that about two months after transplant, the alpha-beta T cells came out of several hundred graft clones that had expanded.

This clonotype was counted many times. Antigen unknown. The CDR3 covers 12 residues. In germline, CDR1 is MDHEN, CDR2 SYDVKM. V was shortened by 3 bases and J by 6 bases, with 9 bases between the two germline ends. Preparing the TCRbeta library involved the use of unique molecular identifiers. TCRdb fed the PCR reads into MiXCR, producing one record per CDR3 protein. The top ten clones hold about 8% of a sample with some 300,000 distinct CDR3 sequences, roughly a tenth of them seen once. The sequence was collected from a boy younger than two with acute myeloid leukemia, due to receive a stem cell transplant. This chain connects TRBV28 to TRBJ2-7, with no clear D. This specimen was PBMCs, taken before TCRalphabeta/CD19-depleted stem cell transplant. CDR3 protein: CASSFPASEQYF. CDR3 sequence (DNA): TGTGCCAGCAGTTTCCCGGCTAGCGAGCAGTACTTC.